The 27 T cell receptor beta chains presented below share a single source sample, sequenced in a study of PD-1 blockade in classical Hodgkin lymphoma. All patients experienced relapse after autologous stem cell transplantation, and brentuximab vedotin exposure was variable. The table came from immunoSEQ multiplex PCR; TCRdb's copy has only in-frame clones and leaves some out. The table has about 17,000 clones, more than 55% seen once. The sequencing here drew on peripheral blood mononuclear cells (PBMCs), taken before the second cycle of nivolumab. These receptors all come from a human donor with classical Hodgkin lymphoma.

This clone came up a few times. The rearrangement joins TRBV9 to TRBJ1-4; D unresolved. With 2 bases removed from V and 0 bases from J, the gap between germline ends came to 14 bases. The V gene's germline CDR1 is SGDLS and CDR2 YYNGEE. CDR3 length equals 17 residues. In nucleotides, the CDR3 is TGTGCCAGCAGCGTCGATCCAATCGGGGCAACTAATGAAAAACTGTTTTTT. Its translation is CASSVDPIGATNEKLFF. Full variable domain (outside the CDR3, taken from reference TRBV9 and TRBJ1-4): DSGVTQTPKHLITATGQRVTLRCSPRSGDLSVYWYQQSLDQGLQFLIQYYNGEERAKGNILERFSAQQFPDLHSELNLSSLELGDSALYFCASSVDPIGATNEKLFFGSGTQLSVL.

This clone was seen more than once but under ten times. J is TRBJ1-4 and V is TRBV6-5, with a tentative D call TRBD1 (6 bases). Germline V gene lookup returns CDR1 MNHEY and CDR2 SVGAGI. V lost 1 base and J lost 4, with 7 bases in between. There are 14 residues in the CDR3. The CDR3 is CASSYLQGNEKLFF. The CDR3 nucleotides read TGTGCCAGCAGTTACTTACAGGGTAATGAAAAACTGTTTTTT.

The gene calls are TRBV18 and TRBJ2-7; D is perhaps TRBD1 (5 bases). Trimming took 1 base from V and 2 from J, leaving 12 bases between them. The length of the CDR3 is 15 residues. The germline V gene has CDR1 KGHSH and CDR2 LQKENI. Here the CDR3 reads CASSPRSQDTYEQYF. The CDR3 DNA follows: TGTGCCAGCTCACCACGATCACAGGATACCTACGAGCAGTACTTC.

This chain joins TRBV6-6 and TRBJ2-1; tentatively, D is TRBD1 (6 bases). V lost 6 bases to trimming and J lost 2 bases, with 17 bases between them. The CDR3 is 16 residues long. The germline gives CDR1 MNHNY, CDR2 SVGAGI (reference sequence). DNA for the CDR3: TGTGCCAGCAGCTATTCAGGGGAAGGCACCTACAATGAGCAGTTCTTC. Protein: CASSYSGEGTYNEQFF.

The chain couples TRBV14 to TRBJ2-5; maybe TRBD2 (5 bases). CDR3 length equals 13 residues. The V gene's germline CDR1 is SGHDN and CDR2 FVKESK. V lost 4 bases and J lost 1, with 7 bases in between. The CDR3 bases are TGTGCCAGCAGCCGAGGGATCCAAGAGACCCAGTACTTC. This translates into CASSRGIQETQYF.

To note about this clone: One end of the junction is discordant with germline, which a read error may explain. The chain carries TRBV7-8 and TRBJ1-1; 8 bases agree with TRBD1. The CDR3 consists of 13 residues. Germline lookup yields CDR1 SGHVS and CDR2 FQNEAQ. CDR3 protein: CASSLNQGAEAFF. The CDR3 DNA follows: TGTGCCAGCAGTTTAAATCAGGGGGCTGAGGCTTTCTTT. Full variable domain (outside the CDR3, taken from reference TRBV7-8 and TRBJ1-1): GAGVSQSPRYKVAKRGQDVALRCDPISGHVSLFWYQQALGQGPEFLTYFQNEAQLDKSGLPSDRFFAERPEGSVSTLKIQRTQQEDSAVYLCASSLNQGAEAFFGQGTRLTVV.

J is TRBJ2-5 and V is TRBV10-3; D not resolved. The CDR3 is 12 amino acids. Germline CDR1 and CDR2: ENHRY and SYGVKD. The V end lost 5 bases, the J end lost 5 bases, and 9 bases lay between the germline ends. Here the CDR3 reads CAISSPGETQYF. DNA for the CDR3: TGTGCCATCAGTTCGCCTGGGGAGACCCAGTACTTC.

CDR3 nucleotides: TGCGCCAGCAGCCCACGGACAGGGGCGGTATCCTACGAGCAGTACTTC. It yields the protein CASSPRTGAVSYEQYF. The chain is built from TRBV5-1 and TRBJ2-7, with TRBD1 identical over 9 bases. Per germline, CDR1 SGHRS and CDR2 YFSETQ. Losses at the gene ends were 4 bases for V and 1 base for J; bases not matched to a gene: 9. The CDR3 spans 16 residues.

The J gene is TRBJ2-3, the V gene TRBV6-6; no firm D call. Germline values: CDR1 MNHNY, CDR2 SVGAGI (reference sequence). V was trimmed by 8 bases and J by 0 bases, leaving 18 bases between them. The CDR3 extends over 16 amino acids. CDR3 protein: CASRGTVLSSTDTQYF. The CDR3, as DNA: TGTGCCAGCCGAGGTACAGTTCTCTCTAGCACAGATACGCAGTATTTT.

This clone was counted a few times. This chain connects TRBV27 to TRBJ2-1, with 9 bases identical to TRBD1. J gave up 4 bases and V 3 bases, and 4 bases lay outside the gene matches. The CDR3 loop spans 15 amino acids. Germline CDR1 MNHEY, CDR2 SMNVEV (reference sequence). This CDR3 is CASSFSGQGYNEQFF. The CDR3 DNA is TGTGCCAGCAGTTTCTCGGGACAGGGATACAATGAGCAGTTCTTC.

This chain links TRBV10-3 with TRBJ2-6, with TRBD2 matching over 7 bases. Trimming at V came to 3 bases and at J to 0 bases, leaving 5 bases not matched to a gene. Germline V gene data show CDR1 as ENHRY and CDR2 as SYGVKD. CDR3 length equals 17 residues. The CDR3 reads CAISDPREGSGANVLTF. In DNA form, the CDR3 reads TGTGCCATCAGTGATCCGAGGGAGGGCTCTGGGGCCAACGTCCTGACTTTC.

This clone came up once. The V call is TRBV29-1, the J call TRBJ2-1; D call uncertain. V was cut by 3 bases and J by 0 bases, with 12 bases left in between. Germline CDR1 reads SQVTM; CDR2 reads ANQGSEA. This CDR3 is built from 15 residues. The CDR3 reads CSVDHRAASYNEQFF. The DNA for the CDR3 is TGCAGCGTTGATCATCGGGCGGCCTCCTACAATGAGCAGTTCTTC.

The chain carries TRBV6-1 and TRBJ2-7, with 8 bases that match TRBD1. This CDR3 has 15 residues. V lost 1 base, J lost 3 bases, and 5 bases stayed unmatched. Germline loops: CDR1 MNHNS, CDR2 SASEGT. CDR3 nucleotides: TGTGCCAGCAGTGAAGACAGGGGGGCGGACTACGAGCAGTACTTC. This gives the protein CASSEDRGADYEQYF.

Written as DNA, the CDR3 is TGTGCCAGCAGCTCAAATGACAGGGGGTTCTACGAGCAGTACTTC. It encodes CASSSNDRGFYEQYF. V gene TRBV7-9 combines with J gene TRBJ2-7; TRBD1 matches at 9 bases. V shed 4 bases, J shed 3 bases, and the junction held 7 bases outside the gene matches. This CDR3 is 15 amino acids long. Germline V gives CDR1 SEHNR, CDR2 FQNEAQ (reference sequence).

This chain connects TRBV4-1 to TRBJ2-7; TRBD2 aligns across 10 bases. This CDR3 has 15 amino acids. V was clipped by 3 bases and J by 2 bases; unmatched bases: 4. The V gene's germline CDR1 is MGHRA and CDR2 YSYEKL. The DNA of the CDR3 is TGCGCCAGCAGCCAGGGACTAGCGCAGACCTACGAGCAGTACTTC. Its translation is CASSQGLAQTYEQYF.

CDR3 amino acids: CAWSGPKIQPQHF. CDR3 sequence (DNA): TGTGCCTGGAGTGGTCCGAAGATCCAGCCCCAGCATTTT. The rearrangement links TRBV30 to TRBJ1-5; no clear D gene. Germline lookup yields CDR1 GTSNPN and CDR2 SVGIG (reference sequence). V lost 1 base and J lost 7, with 11 bases in between. This CDR3 has 13 residues.

This chain uses TRBV29-1 with TRBJ2-7; D remains unclear. Between the trimmed V and J ends, which lost 6 bases and 5 bases, there was a span of 11 bases. CDR1 is SQVTM, CDR2 ANQGSEA, per germline. The CDR3 has 11 residues. The CDR3 DNA reads as TGCAGCGTCCTAGAACCCCACGAGCAGTACTTC. It encodes CSVLEPHEQYF.

The rearrangement joins TRBV7-2 to TRBJ2-7; D not resolved. Germline values: CDR1 SGHTA, CDR2 FQGNSA. The CDR3 is 12 residues long. Trimming stripped 2 bases from V and 2 bases from J, with 4 bases between. CDR3 region: CASSLPAYEQYF. DNA for the CDR3: TGTGCCAGCAGCTTACCAGCCTACGAGCAGTACTTC.

The V and J genes are TRBV18 and TRBJ2-1; D perhaps matches TRBD2 (5 bases). The ends were cut back, 6 bases at V and 3 bases at J, with 12 bases in the middle. The CDR3 length is 14 residues. Per the germline V gene, CDR1 is KGHSH and CDR2 is LQKENI. The CDR3 loop reads CASSPTTNYNEQFF. The DNA of the CDR3 is TGTGCCAGCTCGCCGACTACCAACTACAATGAGCAGTTCTTC.

This clone was seen a single time. The V gene is TRBV5-8, the J gene TRBJ2-1; possible D gene TRBD1, 6 bases. This CDR3 has 16 residues. Trimming stripped 2 bases from V and 10 bases from J, with 22 bases between. Germline lookup yields CDR1 SGHTS and CDR2 YDEGEE. This chain's CDR3 is CASSLFSGTGSAEQFF. The CDR3 nucleotides read TGTGCCAGCAGCTTATTCTCCGGAACAGGGAGTGCCGAGCAGTTCTTC.

By proportion, this clone is large. V gene TRBV5-6 combines with J gene TRBJ1-5, with D unclear. CDR1 is SGHDT and CDR2 is YYEEEE in the germline V gene. The CDR3 has 14 residues. V shed 4 bases and J shed 2 bases, with 10 bases lying between them. For the CDR3, the DNA is TGTGCCAGCAGCCCGGGCGGGGGCAATCAGCCCCAGCATTTT. Amino acids: CASSPGGGNQPQHF.

This chain joins TRBV5-1 and TRBJ2-5; tentatively, D is TRBD1 (6 bases). The CDR3 is made up of 14 amino acids. Per germline, CDR1 SGHRS and CDR2 YFSETQ. V dropped 0 bases and J dropped 2 bases, with 8 bases sitting between them. The chain's CDR3 is CASSLVGAQETQYF. CDR3 sequence (DNA): TGCGCCAGCAGCTTGGTGGGGGCGCAAGAGACCCAGTACTTC.

V gene TRBV9 combines with J gene TRBJ2-5; TRBD1 or TRBD2 may be the D gene (5 bases each). The CDR3 is 15 residues long. Trimming left V 0 bases short and J 2 bases short, with 11 bases between. Germline CDR1 is SGDLS and CDR2 is YYNGEE. The CDR3 DNA follows: TGTGCCAGCAGCGTAGTAGGGACGGATCAAGAGACCCAGTACTTC. This translates into CASSVVGTDQETQYF. Full variable domain (rest looked up from reference TRBV9 and TRBJ2-5): DSGVTQTPKHLITATGQRVTLRCSPRSGDLSVYWYQQSLDQGLQFLIQYYNGEERAKGNILERFSAQQFPDLHSELNLSSLELGDSALYFCASSVVGTDQETQYFGPGTRLLVL.

V gene TRBV7-3 combines with J gene TRBJ2-3; no clear D gene. Germline V CDR1 and CDR2: SGHTA, FQGTGA. Trimming took off 5 bases at V and 4 bases at J, with 13 bases between the two ends. The CDR3 is made up of 14 amino acids. Written as DNA, the CDR3 is TGTGCCAGCAGCGCCCTCGGTCCGTCAGATACGCAGTATTTT. Translation gives CASSALGPSDTQYF.

The chain couples TRBV19 to TRBJ2-2, with D uncertain. V lost 8 bases and J 1 base, leaving 14 bases between the germline ends. CDR1 and CDR2 from the germline V gene are LNHDA and SQIVND (reference sequence). The CDR3 contains 15 residues. CDR3 bases: TGTGCCAGTGGAGCGTTACCAGGGAACACCGGGGAGCTGTTTTTT. This sequence encodes CASGALPGNTGELFF.

The genes are TRBV7-9 and TRBJ2-7; 10 bases align to TRBD1. Per germline, CDR1 SEHNR and CDR2 FQNEAQ (reference sequence). V trimming: 3 bases; J trimming: 6 bases; junction bases outside the gene matches: 5. This CDR3 region has 14 residues. The CDR3 loop is CASSFEGQGSEQYF. Here the CDR3 DNA reads TGTGCCAGCAGCTTTGAGGGACAGGGGAGCGAGCAGTACTTC.

The rearrangement joins TRBV6-6 to TRBJ2-7; D possibly corresponds to TRBD1 (6 bases). V was cut by 2 bases and J by 4 bases, with 15 bases left in between. The CDR3 is 15 residues long. The V gene's germline CDR1 is MNHNY and CDR2 SVGAGI (reference sequence). CDR3 loop: CASSYTLGAGYEQYF. Written as DNA, the CDR3 is TGTGCCAGCAGTTACACCCTGGGGGCCGGGTACGAGCAGTACTTC.